The clone carrying this T cell receptor (beta chain) appeared a few times. The entry originates in a study of identical twins. From the 5' RACE reads, TCRdb called clonotypes with MiXCR, one entry per CDR3 protein. The table has about 810,000 distinct CDR3 sequences, approximately 13% seen once. The germline V gene encodes CDR1 SQVTM and CDR2 ANQGSEA. The CDR3 spans 15 residues. The V end lost 5 bases, the J end lost 4 bases, and 18 bases lay between the germline ends. These same data were also listed under a study on yellow fever vaccine responses in identical twins.

The sample comprised PBMCs. This receptor was taken from a woman aged 18-29 years in good health. The chain combines TRBV29-1 with TRBJ1-5, with a weak D call TRBD1 (5 bases). CDR3 amino acids: CSVSGQGGGNQPQHF. The CDR3 nucleotides are TGCAGCGTTTCGGGGCAGGGAGGAGGAAATCAGCCCCAGCATTTT. The complete variable domain, with remaining parts taken from reference TRBV29-1 and TRBJ1-5, reads SAVISQKPSRDICQRGTSLTIQCQVDSQVTMMFWYRQQPGQSLTLIATANQGSEATYESGFVIDKFPISRPNLTFSTLTVSNMSPEDSSIYLCSVSGQGGGNQPQHFGDGTRLSIL.